One and the same sample provided the 26 T cell receptor beta chains below, sequenced in a study of blood T cell repertoires in COVID-19. Sequencing used immunoSEQ multiplex PCR; TCRdb keeps in-frame clones, though not all of them. The sample shows around 60,000 clones, 72% of them seen only once. Specimen: peripheral blood. The receptors shown here come from an older woman with COVID-19, enrolled during active disease.

The sample holds a few counts of this clone. The chain links TRBV19 to TRBJ1-2, with D perhaps matching TRBD1 (6 bases). Germline V gives CDR1 LNHDA, CDR2 SQIVND (reference sequence). The CDR3 is 12 amino acids. Trimming shortened V by 7 bases and J by 4 bases, and 10 bases separated the two germline ends. CDR3 amino acids: CASTGAFYGYTF. As DNA, the CDR3 is TGTGCCAGTACAGGGGCGTTCTATGGCTACACCTTC. The full variable domain, its missing parts supplied by reference TRBV19 and TRBJ1-2, is DGGITQSPKYLFRKEGQNVTLSCEQNLNHDAMYWYRQDPGQGLRLIYYSQIVNDFQKGDIAEGYSVSREKKESFPLTVTSAQKNPTAFYLCASTGAFYGYTFGSGTRLTVV.

This clone has a single count. This sequence joins TRBV28 and TRBJ2-3; the D gene is possibly TRBD1 (6 bases). The germline CDR1 and CDR2 sequences are MDHEN and SYDVKM. CDR3 length: 15 residues. Trimming pared 4 bases from V and 5 bases from J, leaving 16 bases between. CDR3 loop: CASSSSGQNLDTQYF. CDR3 nucleotides: TGTGCCAGCAGTTCCTCAGGACAGAACCTAGATACGCAGTATTTT. Filled out from reference TRBV28 and TRBJ2-3, the complete variable domain reads DVKVTQSSRYLVKRTGEKVFLECVQDMDHENMFWYRQDPGLGLRLIYFSYDVKMKEKGDIPEGYSVSREKKERFSLILESASTNQTSMYLCASSSSGQNLDTQYFGPGTRLTVL.

Only a few counts were recorded for this clone. V is TRBV5-5 and J is TRBJ2-2; no clear D gene. CDR3 length: 15 residues. In germline, CDR1 is SGHKS, CDR2 YYEKEE (reference sequence). V dropped 1 base and J dropped 1 base, with 8 bases sitting between them. CDR3 residues: CASSLLQQNTGELFF. Written as DNA, the CDR3 is TGTGCCAGCAGCTTGCTTCAACAGAACACCGGGGAGCTGTTTTTT.

V gene TRBV2 combines with J gene TRBJ2-7; the D is unclear. Per the germline V gene, CDR1 is SNHLY and CDR2 is FYNNEI. V was shortened by 3 bases and J by 6 bases, with 12 bases between the two germline ends. The CDR3 is 13 residues long. CDR3 amino acids: CASSDPGESEQYV. CDR3 nucleotide sequence: TGTGCCAGCAGTGATCCGGGTGAGTCCGAGCAGTACGTC.

The V gene is TRBV6-5, the J gene TRBJ2-5, with unresolved D. From germline, CDR1 is MNHEY and CDR2 SVGAGI. Trimming took 1 base from V and 2 from J, leaving 8 bases between them. CDR3 length: 14 amino acids. The CDR3 DNA is TGTGCCAGCAGTTACTGGGCTAATCAAGAGACCCAGTACTTC. This codes for CASSYWANQETQYF.

This clone occurred once. The V gene is TRBV19, the J gene TRBJ1-4; no definite D call. In germline, CDR1 is LNHDA, CDR2 SQIVND (reference sequence). V was trimmed by 5 bases and J by 8 bases, leaving 12 bases between them. This CDR3 region has 13 residues. This CDR3 is CASSVGVKEKLFF. The CDR3 DNA is TGTGCCAGTAGTGTCGGGGTCAAGGAAAAACTGTTTTTT.

The chain is built from TRBV7-2 and TRBJ2-4, with D possibly being TRBD1 (5 bases). CDR3 length: 14 amino acids. The ends were cut back, 0 bases at V and 8 bases at J, with 11 bases in the middle. The germline V gene has CDR1 SGHTA and CDR2 FQGNSA. The CDR3 spells CASSLAQGLDIQYF. The CDR3 bases are TGTGCCAGCAGCTTAGCGCAGGGATTGGACATTCAGTACTTC.

CDR3 sequence (DNA): TGTGCCAGCAAAGCTTGGACAGGGTCCACCGGGGAGCTGTTTTTT. This encodes CASKAWTGSTGELFF. This rearrangement joins TRBV2 to TRBJ2-2; 8 bases line up with TRBD1. CDR1 SNHLY and CDR2 FYNNEI come from the germline V gene. After removal of 7 bases from V and 4 bases from J, the junction contained 8 bases not matched to a gene. This CDR3 has 15 amino acids.

The J gene is TRBJ1-6, the V gene TRBV2; D not certain. Germline CDR1 SNHLY, CDR2 FYNNEI. V lost 9 bases and J 0 bases, leaving 6 bases between the germline ends. This CDR3 region has 13 residues. CDR3 in DNA: TGTGCCAGTCATAGCTCCTATAATTCACCCCTCCACTTT. This translates into CASHSSYNSPLHF. The whole variable domain, filled in from reference TRBV2 and TRBJ1-6, reads EPEVTQTPSHQVTQMGQEVILRCVPISNHLYFYWYRQILGQKVEFLVSFYNNEISEKSEIFDDQFSVERPDGSNFTLKIRSTKLEDSAMYFCASHSSYNSPLHFGNGTRLTVT.

The chain carries TRBV7-9 and TRBJ1-1; D is ambiguous. V was cut by 6 bases and J by 2 bases, with 10 bases left in between. Germline-derived CDR1 and CDR2 are SEHNR and FQNEAQ (reference sequence). The CDR3 contains 13 residues. DNA for the CDR3: TGTGCCAGCAGGCGGATGACTAACACTGAAGCTTTCTTT. Protein: CASRRMTNTEAFF.

The V gene is TRBV19, the J gene TRBJ1-5; 9 bases align to TRBD1. The germline gives CDR1 LNHDA, CDR2 SQIVND (reference sequence). The trim removed 4 bases at V and 4 bases at J, leaving 5 bases unmatched. The length of the CDR3 is 15 residues. The CDR3 coding sequence is TGTGCCAGTAGTAGAGTGACAGGGGGAAATCAGCCCCAGCATTTT. It is translated as CASSRVTGGNQPQHF.

This rearrangement joins TRBV11-2 to TRBJ2-2; D possibly corresponds to TRBD1 (5 bases). The germline CDR1 and CDR2 sequences are SGHAT and FQNNGV. The CDR3 has 14 amino acids. V lost 3 bases and J 5 bases, leaving 10 bases between the germline ends. CDR3 sequence (DNA): TGTGCCAGCAGCTTTATTCCAGGGACCGGGGAGCTGTTTTTT. This codes for CASSFIPGTGELFF. The variable domain in full, with the rest retrieved from reference TRBV11-2 and TRBJ2-2, is EAGVAQSPRYKIIEKRQSVAFWCNPISGHATLYWYQQILGQGPKLLIQFQNNGVVDDSQLPKDRFSAERLKGVDSTLKIQPAKLEDSAVYLCASSFIPGTGELFFGEGSRLTVL.

This chain uses TRBV5-1 with TRBJ1-2, with D tentatively TRBD1 (6 bases). The V end lost 4 bases, the J end lost 8 bases, and 15 bases lay between the germline ends. The CDR3 totals 13 residues. CDR1 SGHRS and CDR2 YFSETQ come from the germline V gene. CDR3 sequence (DNA): TGCGCCAGCAGCCAAGAGGACAGATACGGCTACACCTTC. Amino acid sequence: CASSQEDRYGYTF.

The chain recombines TRBV11-3 with TRBJ2-1, with D possibly matching TRBD2 (6 bases). The V and J ends lost 1 base and 4 bases respectively, with 11 bases between them. The CDR3 is 15 residues long. Germline V gene sequence: CDR1 SGHNT, CDR2 YENEEA. The CDR3 DNA reads TGTGCCAGCAGCTTAGGACTAGGGGAGTACAATGAGCAGTTCTTC. Translating gives CASSLGLGEYNEQFF.

CDR3 nucleotides: TGTGCCAGCTCAAGGGACAGATCTTCCACAGATACGCAGTATTTT. Its protein product is CASSRDRSSTDTQYF. The gene calls are TRBV18 and TRBJ2-3; 7 bases agree with TRBD1. Germline V gene lookup returns CDR1 KGHSH and CDR2 LQKENI. CDR3 length equals 15 residues. V lost 5 bases, J lost 2 bases, and 7 bases stayed unmatched.

This clone was observed once. This chain uses TRBV18 with TRBJ1-1; D possibly corresponds to TRBD1 (5 bases). Germline V gives CDR1 KGHSH, CDR2 LQKENI. The ends were cut back, 3 bases at V and 11 bases at J, with 13 bases in the middle. The CDR3 sequence is 12 residues long. Here the CDR3 DNA reads TGTGCCAGCTCACCTCGGGGGGATATGGCTTTCTTT. This translates into CASSPRGDMAFF.

The V and J genes are TRBV6-2 or TRBV6-3 and TRBJ2-3, with 10 bases that match TRBD1. This CDR3 spans 16 amino acids. J was trimmed by 4 bases and V by 7 bases; bases with no gene match: 11. The germline gives CDR1 MNHEY, CDR2 SVGEGT. CDR3 DNA: TGTGCCAGCAACCCACATACCGGGACAGGGGCAGATACGCAGTATTTT. Its translation: CASNPHTGTGADTQYF.

In regard to this clone: The junction does not match germline at one end; this may be a read error. This chain links TRBV2 with TRBJ1-2; 7 nucleotides agree with TRBD1. CDR3 length: 13 amino acids. Germline V gives CDR1 SNHLY, CDR2 FYNNEI. The CDR3 DNA reads TGTGCCAGCAGTGGGACAGGCAGCCTCGAACTCTCATTC. The encoded protein is CASSGTGSLELSF.

This clone has a handful of counts. V and J are TRBV4-2 and TRBJ2-3, with D possibly matching TRBD2 (6 bases). Germline V CDR1 and CDR2: LGHNA, YNFKEQ. The CDR3 consists of 17 residues. Trimming stripped 0 bases from V and 1 base from J, with 14 bases between. This CDR3 reads CASSQDPVRGGTDTQYF. The CDR3 region has the DNA TGTGCCAGCAGCCAAGATCCCGTGCGGGGAGGCACAGATACGCAGTATTTT.

The chain has TRBV4-3 and TRBJ2-3; 8 positions agree with TRBD2. Germline V lookup: CDR1 LGHNA, CDR2 YSLEER. This CDR3 region has 17 residues. The ends lost 3 bases at V and 4 bases at J; junction bases unmatched: 12. The CDR3 protein is CASSHRLNSGSPDTQYF. CDR3 bases: TGCGCCAGCAGCCACAGACTGAACAGCGGGAGCCCAGATACGCAGTATTTT.

The chain joins TRBV11-3 to TRBJ1-5; unclear D gene. Deletions cut 1 base from V and 5 bases from J, with 3 bases between. CDR3 length equals 12 residues. Per germline, CDR1 SGHNT and CDR2 YENEEA. The DNA for the CDR3 is TGTGCCAGCAGCTTAGGAGATCAGCCCCAGCATTTT. It is translated as CASSLGDQPQHF.

This clone turned up a few times. The chain recombines TRBV29-1 with TRBJ2-3; TRBD2 matches 12 bases. Trimming took 3 bases from V and 4 from J; bases not matched to a gene: 5. The CDR3 runs to 15 residues. Germline V lookup: CDR1 SQVTM, CDR2 ANQGSEA. The CDR3 DNA reads TGCAGCGTTGACGAAGCTAGCGGGAGGGCAGATACGCAGTATTTT. Its protein product is CSVDEASGRADTQYF.

The V gene is TRBV10-3, the J gene TRBJ2-3; TRBD2 matches at 7 bases. V gave up 6 bases and J gave up 2 bases; unmatched junction bases: 5. This CDR3 is 14 amino acids long. The germline gives CDR1 ENHRY, CDR2 SYGVKD. The CDR3: CAIRAGENTDTQYF. In nucleotides, the CDR3 is TGTGCCATCAGGGCGGGGGAGAACACAGATACGCAGTATTTT.

The chain combines TRBV24-1 with TRBJ2-3; D possibly corresponds to TRBD1 (6 bases). Trimming cost V 7 bases and J 1 base, with 11 bases left between them. This CDR3 is 14 amino acids long. Germline assignment: CDR1 KGHDR and CDR2 SFDVKD. The CDR3 bases are TGTGCCACCAGGGGGGCAATCGGCACAGATACGCAGTATTTT. Translation: CATRGAIGTDTQYF.

The chain carries TRBV10-3 and TRBJ2-3; D is unclear. The CDR3 totals 14 residues. Germline V gene data show CDR1 as ENHRY and CDR2 as SYGVKD. V lost 3 bases and J 5 bases, leaving 12 bases between the germline ends. Here the CDR3 DNA reads TGTGCCATCAGTGACGCTGGTCGGGTAGATACGCAGTATTTT. Amino acids: CAISDAGRVDTQYF.

This clone was recorded at least ten times. The chain uses TRBV4-2 and TRBJ2-3, with TRBD2 matching over 7 bases. The CDR3 runs to 15 residues. Per the germline V gene, CDR1 is LGHNA and CDR2 is YNFKEQ. With V trimmed by 4 bases and J by 4 bases, 8 bases remained unmatched. CDR3 loop: CASSPGGGEADTQYF. The CDR3 region has the DNA TGTGCCAGCAGCCCGGGAGGCGGGGAGGCAGATACGCAGTATTTT.